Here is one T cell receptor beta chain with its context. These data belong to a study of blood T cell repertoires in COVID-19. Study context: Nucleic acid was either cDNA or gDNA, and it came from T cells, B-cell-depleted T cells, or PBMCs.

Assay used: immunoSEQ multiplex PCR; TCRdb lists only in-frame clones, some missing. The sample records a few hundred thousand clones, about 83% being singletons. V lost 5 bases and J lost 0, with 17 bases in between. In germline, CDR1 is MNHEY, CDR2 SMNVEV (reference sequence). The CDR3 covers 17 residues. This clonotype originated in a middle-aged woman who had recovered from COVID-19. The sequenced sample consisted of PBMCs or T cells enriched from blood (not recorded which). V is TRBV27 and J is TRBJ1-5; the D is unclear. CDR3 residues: CASSLLREGGSNQPQHF. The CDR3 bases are TGTGCCAGCAGTCTCCTCCGGGAGGGAGGTAGCAATCAGCCCCAGCATTTT.